Shown below are 18 T cell receptor beta chains from a single sample sequenced in a study of blood T cell repertoires in COVID-19. TCRdb keeps only in-frame clones here, not all; method: immunoSEQ multiplex PCR. Found here are some 31,000 clones, over 75% of them singletons; the top ten hold roughly 8.7%. Sequenced input: peripheral blood. The source is a man aged 80 or over with active COVID-19.

The chain links TRBV9 to TRBJ1-2, with D perhaps TRBD1 (5 bases). Germline assignment: CDR1 SGDLS and CDR2 YYNGEE. Trimming took off 0 bases at V and 6 bases at J, with 24 bases between the two ends. This CDR3 has 18 amino acids. CDR3 DNA: TGTGCCAGCAGCGTAGCCCCTCCTGACAGAACAAGCTTTAATGGCTACACCTTC. The encoded protein is CASSVAPPDRTSFNGYTF.

This rearrangement joins TRBV9 to TRBJ1-1; D is possibly TRBD1 (5 bases). The ends were cut back, 6 bases at V and 5 bases at J, with 17 bases in the middle. Germline V gene lookup returns CDR1 SGDLS and CDR2 YYNGEE. The CDR3 loop spans 14 amino acids. The CDR3 nucleotides are TGTGCCAGCACCGCACAGCCAGGGAGGACTGAAGCTTTCTTT. Its translation: CASTAQPGRTEAFF.

The genes are TRBV19 and TRBJ2-1; TRBD2 matches 9 bases. With V trimmed by 3 bases and J by 5 bases, 8 bases remained unmatched. Germline V gene data show CDR1 as LNHDA and CDR2 as SQIVND (reference sequence). This CDR3 is 16 amino acids long. DNA of the CDR3: TGTGCCAGTAGTATGTCTAGCGGGGTTATAAACAATGAGCAGTTCTTC. Translated: CASSMSSGVINNEQFF. Supplemented by reference TRBV19 and TRBJ2-1, the full variable domain reads DGGITQSPKYLFRKEGQNVTLSCEQNLNHDAMYWYRQDPGQGLRLIYYSQIVNDFQKGDIAEGYSVSREKKESFPLTVTSAQKNPTAFYLCASSMSSGVINNEQFFGPGTRLTVL.

The V and J genes are TRBV7-2 and TRBJ2-5, with 8 bases matching TRBD2. The CDR3 spans 15 residues. Unmatched junction bases numbered 2, after V lost 1 base and J lost 1 base. Germline lookup yields CDR1 SGHTA and CDR2 FQGNSA. The CDR3 reads CASSLVAGLQETQYF. The CDR3 DNA is TGTGCCAGCAGCTTAGTAGCGGGGCTCCAAGAGACCCAGTACTTC.

This clone has a handful of counts. The V and J genes are TRBV6-2 or TRBV6-3 and TRBJ1-3, with 8 bases fitting TRBD1. The CDR3 has 15 amino acids. The V and J ends lost 5 bases and 8 bases, in that order; junction bases with no gene match: 11. Germline CDR1 reads MNHEY; CDR2 reads SVGEGT. The DNA of the CDR3 is TGTGCCAGCAGTGACGACCAGGGGGCGCGATACACCATATATTTT. This gives the protein CASSDDQGARYTIYF.

In its sample, this clone was seen once. J is TRBJ2-1 and V is TRBV27; unclear D gene. The CDR3 spans 14 residues. V gave up 3 bases and J gave up 6 bases, with 12 bases separating them. Germline V gives CDR1 MNHEY, CDR2 SMNVEV (reference sequence). CDR3 in DNA: TGTGCCAGCAGTTTGGGTGGGTCGGGCAATGAGCAGTTCTTC. Residues: CASSLGGSGNEQFF.

The chain uses TRBV9 and TRBJ2-2, with D perhaps TRBD1 (7 bases). This CDR3 region has 15 residues. Trimming shortened V by 4 bases and J by 4 bases, and 14 bases separated the two germline ends. Germline CDR1 and CDR2: SGDLS and YYNGEE. CDR3 amino acids: CASSSRGVATGELFF. The CDR3 DNA follows: TGTGCCAGCAGCTCCAGGGGGGTCGCCACCGGGGAGCTGTTTTTT. The full variable domain, in which reference TRBV9 and TRBJ2-2 provide the parts outside the CDR3, is DSGVTQTPKHLITATGQRVTLRCSPRSGDLSVYWYQQSLDQGLQFLIQYYNGEERAKGNILERFSAQQFPDLHSELNLSSLELGDSALYFCASSSRGVATGELFFGEGSRLTVL.

This chain links TRBV13 with TRBJ1-4; 9 bases are shared with TRBD1. Germline V gene lookup returns CDR1 PRHDT and CDR2 FYEKMQ (reference sequence). This CDR3 spans 15 amino acids. J lost 4 bases, V lost 4 bases, and 4 bases had no gene match. The CDR3 is CASSYGQGFNEKLFF. The CDR3 nucleotides are TGTGCCAGCAGCTACGGACAGGGGTTTAATGAAAAACTGTTTTTT.

Only one count was recorded for this clone. The chain recombines TRBV4-1 with TRBJ2-1; 8 nucleotides match TRBD1. The length of the CDR3 is 15 residues. Germline V lookup: CDR1 MGHRA, CDR2 YSYEKL. V gave up 4 bases and J gave up 3 bases; unmatched junction bases: 5. Here the CDR3 reads CASSLGQGHYNEQFF. The CDR3 DNA sequence: TGCGCCAGCAGCCTCGGACAGGGCCACTACAATGAGCAGTTCTTC.

CDR3 protein: CASSPISGQAYGYTF. The CDR3 DNA sequence: TGTGCCAGCTCACCCATTTCCGGACAGGCCTATGGCTACACCTTC. This chain links TRBV18 with TRBJ1-2; 7 positions match TRBD1. The CDR3 has 15 residues. The J segment lost 4 bases and the V segment lost 3 bases, leaving 8 bases of the junction unmatched. From germline, CDR1 is KGHSH and CDR2 LQKENI.

CDR3 in amino acids: CASSQDRPDRTMRETQYF. The CDR3 DNA is TGTGCCAGCAGCCAAGATCGCCCGGATCGTACGATGAGGGAGACCCAGTACTTC. The genes are TRBV3-1 (or the pseudogene TRBV3-2) and TRBJ2-5; D uncertain. Germline CDR1 LGHDT, CDR2 YNNKEL (reference sequence). The CDR3 is 18 residues long. The V gene lost 0 bases and the J gene lost 5 bases, with 22 bases spanning the gap.

The J gene is TRBJ1-1, the V gene TRBV7-9, with a possible D match to TRBD1 (6 bases). The germline V gene has CDR1 SEHNR and CDR2 FQNEAQ (reference sequence). The length of the CDR3 is 15 residues. The V and J ends lost 1 base and 8 bases respectively, with 17 bases between them. CDR3 residues: CASSLGSGQPGEAFF. CDR3 nucleotide sequence: TGTGCCAGCAGCTTAGGTTCGGGACAACCAGGAGAAGCTTTCTTT.

The genes are TRBV11-3 and TRBJ1-2; D ambiguous. CDR1 and CDR2 from the germline V gene are SGHNT and YENEEA. Trimming took 6 bases from V and 0 from J, leaving 23 bases between them. CDR3 length: 18 residues. The CDR3, as DNA: TGTGCCAGCAGACCGATTAGGTTCCGGGTCCTACCTAACTATGGCTACACCTTC. This gives the protein CASRPIRFRVLPNYGYTF.

This clone has more than one count but fewer than ten. V and J are TRBV28 and TRBJ1-2; possibly TRBD1 for D (5 bases). The CDR3 has 13 residues. The germline CDR1 and CDR2 sequences are MDHEN and SYDVKM. V was shortened by 7 bases and J by 6 bases, with 15 bases between the two germline ends. CDR3 in amino acids: CASMTVVSDGYTF. In DNA form, the CDR3 reads TGTGCCAGCATGACAGTAGTGTCGGATGGCTACACCTTC.

The V call is TRBV21-1, the J call TRBJ2-7; the table gives TRBD1 as D, unverified against the DNA. TRBV21-1 is a listed pseudogene. The CDR3 is 14 residues long. CDR3 nucleotides: TGTGCCAGCACCAAAAAGGGGCCCCCCTACGAGCAGTACTTC. As protein: CASTKKGPPYEQYF.

V is TRBV3-1 (or the pseudogene TRBV3-2) and J is TRBJ1-4; the match to TRBD1 covers 7 bases. The trim removed 6 bases at V and 4 bases at J, leaving 5 bases unmatched. CDR3 length: 14 residues. Germline V CDR1 and CDR2: LGHDT, YNNKEL (reference sequence). In DNA, the CDR3 is TGTGCCAGCAGTAACAGGGGACTTAATGAAAAACTGTTTTTT. This gives the protein CASSNRGLNEKLFF.

This sequence joins TRBV4-3 and TRBJ1-1, with D hard to call. The CDR3 spans 15 residues. Per the germline V gene, CDR1 is LGHNA and CDR2 is YSLEER. V lost 0 bases, J lost 1 base, and 9 bases lay in between. The CDR3 DNA reads as TGCGCCAGCAGCCAAGATCCCGCAGGGAACACTGAAGCTTTCTTT. Amino acid sequence: CASSQDPAGNTEAFF.

The CDR3 sequence: CASLEQGAVADTQYF. Here the CDR3 DNA reads TGTGCCAGCTTGGAACAGGGGGCGGTAGCAGATACGCAGTATTTT. The chain recombines TRBV18 with TRBJ2-3; 9 nucleotides match TRBD1. The V and J ends lost 7 bases and 4 bases, in that order; junction bases with no gene match: 9. CDR3 length: 15 amino acids. Germline V gene lookup returns CDR1 KGHSH and CDR2 LQKENI.